The T cell receptor (beta chain) under discussion was sequenced for a study of Ad26.COV2.S vaccination and SARS-CoV-2 variants. Study-wide context: Participant was drawn from the COV1001 Ad26.COV2.S trial arm.

As to treatment: approximately 18 received Ad26.COV2.S at low or high dose, single or two shots; several received placebo; per-sample allocation not given. Collection of the samples took place on day 63 after the first injection of vaccine or placebo. The CDR3 covers 13 residues. Trimming cost V 0 bases and J 5 bases, with 7 bases left between them. Germline loops: CDR1 SGHNT, CDR2 YENEEA. TCRdb's table, derived via immunoSEQ multiplex PCR, lists solely in-frame clones and lacks some. The sample has roughly 500,000 clones, around 85% seen once. This clonotype was sampled from a person between 18 and 59 years old who received the Ad26.COV2.S COVID-19 vaccine or a placebo. This specimen consisted of peripheral blood, obtained in a trial of Ad26.COV2.S vaccine versus placebo. J is TRBJ1-1 and V is TRBV11-3; D ambiguous. The CDR3 coding sequence is TGTGCCAGCAGCTTAGATTGGGAAACTGAAGCTTTCTTT. As protein: CASSLDWETEAFF.